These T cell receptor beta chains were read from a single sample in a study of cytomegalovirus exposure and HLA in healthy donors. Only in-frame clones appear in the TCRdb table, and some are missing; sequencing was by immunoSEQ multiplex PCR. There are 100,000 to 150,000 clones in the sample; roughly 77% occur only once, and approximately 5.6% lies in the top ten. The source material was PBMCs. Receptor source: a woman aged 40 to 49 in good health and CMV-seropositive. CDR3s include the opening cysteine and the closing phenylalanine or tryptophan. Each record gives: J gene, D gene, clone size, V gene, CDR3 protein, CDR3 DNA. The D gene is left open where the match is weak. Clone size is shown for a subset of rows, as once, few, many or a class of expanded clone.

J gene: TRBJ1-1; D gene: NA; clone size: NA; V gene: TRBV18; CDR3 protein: CASSLTGTEAFF; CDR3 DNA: TGTGCCAGCTCATTAACGGGCACTGAAGCTTTCTTT
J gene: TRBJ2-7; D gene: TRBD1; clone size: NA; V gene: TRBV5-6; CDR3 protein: CASSRPTGLAYEQYF; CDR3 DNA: TGTGCCAGCAGCCGACCGACAGGGCTGGCCTACGAGCAGTACTTC
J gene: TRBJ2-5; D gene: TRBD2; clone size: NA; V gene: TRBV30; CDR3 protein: CAWSVGGFQETQYF; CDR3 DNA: TGTGCCTGGAGTGTGGGGGGGTTCCAAGAGACCCAGTACTTC
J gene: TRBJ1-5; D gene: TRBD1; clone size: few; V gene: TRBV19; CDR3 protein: CASSIGTGGGQPQHF; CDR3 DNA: TGTGCCAGTAGTATTGGGACAGGGGGCGGTCAGCCCCAGCATTTT
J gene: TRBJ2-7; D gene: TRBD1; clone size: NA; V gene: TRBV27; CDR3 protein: CASSPRDRGNYEQYF; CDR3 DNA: TGTGCCAGCAGTCCGAGGGACAGGGGAAACTACGAGCAGTACTTC
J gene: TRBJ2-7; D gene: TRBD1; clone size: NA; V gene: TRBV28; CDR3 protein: CASSIQGAIIYEQYF; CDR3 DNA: TGTGCCAGCAGTATCCAGGGGGCTATTATCTACGAGCAGTACTTC
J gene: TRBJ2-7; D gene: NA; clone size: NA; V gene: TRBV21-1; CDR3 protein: CASSKSLRTGGLSLEQYF; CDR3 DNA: TGTGCCAGCAGCAAATCACTCAGGACAGGGGGCCTCTCTCTCGAGCAGTACTTC
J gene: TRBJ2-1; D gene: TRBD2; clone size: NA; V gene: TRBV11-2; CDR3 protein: CASAGVGGVIGDEQFF; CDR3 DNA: TGTGCCAGCGCGGGAGTGGGCGGGGTTATCGGAGATGAGCAGTTCTTC
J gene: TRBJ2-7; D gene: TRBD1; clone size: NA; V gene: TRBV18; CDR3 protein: CASSPGTGSGYEQYF; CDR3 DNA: TGTGCCAGCTCACCCGGGACAGGGAGCGGGTACGAGCAGTACTTC
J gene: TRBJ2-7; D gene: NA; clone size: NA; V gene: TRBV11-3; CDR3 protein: CASSLSGTLGYEQYF; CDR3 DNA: TGTGCCAGCAGCTTATCCGGGACACTGGGCTACGAGCAGTACTTC
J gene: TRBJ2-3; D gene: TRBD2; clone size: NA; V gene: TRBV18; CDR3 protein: CASSTSGIGTDTQYF; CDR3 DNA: TGTGCCAGCTCAACTAGCGGGATCGGCACAGATACGCAGTATTTT
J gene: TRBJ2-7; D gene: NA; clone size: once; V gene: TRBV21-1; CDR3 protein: CASLCPFYEQYF; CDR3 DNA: TGTGCCAGCCTATGTCCTTTCTACGAGCAGTACTTC
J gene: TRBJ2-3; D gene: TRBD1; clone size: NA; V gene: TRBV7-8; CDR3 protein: CASSFRDRGPDTQYF; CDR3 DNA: TGTGCCAGCAGCTTCCGGGACAGGGGGCCAGATACGCAGTATTTT
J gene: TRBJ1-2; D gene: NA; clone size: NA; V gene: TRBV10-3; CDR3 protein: CAISVQDSNGYTF; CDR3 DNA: TGTGCCATCAGTGTACAGGACAGTAATGGCTACACCTTC
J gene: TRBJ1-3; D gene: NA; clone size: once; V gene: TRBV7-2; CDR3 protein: CASSLVLSGNTIYF; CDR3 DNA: TGTGCCAGCAGCTTAGTTCTCTCTGGAAACACCATATATTTT
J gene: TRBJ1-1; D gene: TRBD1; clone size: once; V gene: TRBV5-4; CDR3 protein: CASSSGDRGSNTEAFF; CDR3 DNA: TGTGCCAGCAGCTCTGGGGACAGGGGCTCAAACACTGAAGCTTTCTTT